These T cell receptor beta chains were read from a single sample in a study of blood T cell repertoires in COVID-19. Profiled with immunoSEQ multiplex PCR; TCRdb holds only in-frame clones, not every one. The profile shows some 330,000 clones, approximately 89% of them singletons. Material for sequencing was PBMCs or T cells enriched from blood (not recorded which). The receptor set was obtained from a man aged 35-49 years in a cohort exposed to, infected with or recovered from COVID-19 (not recorded which). The CDR3 runs from the conserved cysteine through the conserved F or W. The D gene is left open where the match is weak. A clone size is listed for some rows: how often the clone was seen (once, few, many), or a class if it is expanded.

size,V,J,D,DNA,CDR3
NA,TRBV6-1,TRBJ1-6,NA,TGTGCCAGCAGTGAAAGCATCGGGGTCTCACCCCTCCACTTT,CASSESIGVSPLHF
NA,TRBV14,TRBJ2-2,TRBD1,TGTGCCAGCAGCCAACTACCTATTTGGACAGGGGGCACCGGGGAGCTGTTTTTT,CASSQLPIWTGGTGELFF
NA,TRBV19,TRBJ1-1,NA,TGTGCCAGTAGTATGCAGGGAAGTATGAACACTGAAGCTTTCTTT,CASSMQGSMNTEAFF
NA,TRBV14,TRBJ2-3,TRBD2,TGTGCCAGCAGCCAAGATGCGATTGGACTAGCGGGAGGGGCATCTACGCAGTATTTT,CASSQDAIGLAGGASTQYF
NA,TRBV18,TRBJ2-3,NA,TGTGCCAGCTCAGCCCGACAAGCAGATACGCAGTATTTT,CASSARQADTQYF
NA,TRBV11-3,TRBJ1-1,TRBD1,TGTGCCAGCAGCGTCGGACAGGGCTACACTGAAGCTTTCTTT,CASSVGQGYTEAFF
once,TRBV28,TRBJ2-3,TRBD2,TGTGCCAGCAAGAGCGGGAGTTTCACAGATACGCAGTATTTT,CASKSGSFTDTQYF
NA,TRBV21-1,TRBJ2-1,NA,TGTGCCAGCAGCCTTAGCGGGAGCTCCTACAATGAGCAGTTCTTC,CASSLSGSSYNEQFF
NA,TRBV9,TRBJ1-3,TRBD1,TGTGCCAGCAGCCAACAGACAGGGAGTGGAAACACCATATATTTT,CASSQQTGSGNTIYF
NA,TRBV2,TRBJ2-5,TRBD2,TGTGCCAGCAGGAGGGACTACGAAGAGACCCAGTACTTC,CASRRDYEETQYF
NA,TRBV3-1/TRBV3-2,TRBJ1-2,NA,TGTGCCAGCAGCCAATCGACAGACTATGGCTACACCTTC,CASSQSTDYGYTF
NA,TRBV11-2,TRBJ2-7,NA,TGTGCCAGCAGCTTAGATCGGGAAGGGCTCGAGATCTACGAGCAGTACTTC,CASSLDREGLEIYEQYF
NA,TRBV28,TRBJ1-2,NA,TGTGCCAGCAGTCCTAACTCGAACTATGGCTACACCTTC,CASSPNSNYGYTF
NA,TRBV5-1,TRBJ1-1,NA,TGCGCCAGCAGCTTAAACCAGGGTGAAACTGAAGCTTTCTTT,CASSLNQGETEAFF
NA,TRBV12-5,TRBJ2-5,TRBD1,TGTGCTAGTGGCCCCCCCGGAACAGGGGGCCAAGAGACCCAGTACTTC,CASGPPGTGGQETQYF
NA,TRBV29-1,TRBJ2-2,TRBD1,TGCAGCGTTGAGACAGGGGTGGACACCGGGGAGCTGTTTTTT,CSVETGVDTGELFF
many,TRBV6-2/TRBV6-3,TRBJ1-2,NA,TGTGCCAGCAGCCCTTCTGAGAACTATGGCTACACCTTC,CASSPSENYGYTF
NA,TRBV6-5,TRBJ2-7,TRBD1,TGTGCCAGCAGTTCAGGGGGAGTACCCTACGAGCAGTACTTC,CASSSGGVPYEQYF
NA,TRBV19,TRBJ2-3,NA,TGTGCCAGTAGTATAGGTAGAACTTACACAGATACGCAGTATTTT,CASSIGRTYTDTQYF
few,TRBV2,TRBJ1-6,TRBD1,TGTGCCAGCAGTCCCGGGACAGGGGGATCACCCCTCCACTTT,CASSPGTGGSPLHF
NA,TRBV19,TRBJ2-2,TRBD2,TGTGCCAGTAGTATCCGACTAGCGGGAGGATCCACCGGGGAGCTGTTTTTT,CASSIRLAGGSTGELFF
NA,TRBV6-5,TRBJ2-3,NA,TGTGCCAGCAGCCCGACAGGACAAGATACGCAGTATTTT,CASSPTGQDTQYF
NA,TRBV19,TRBJ1-1,TRBD1,TGTGCCAGTAGTACCGGACAGGGGAGGAACACTGAAGCTTTCTTT,CASSTGQGRNTEAFF
NA,TRBV18,TRBJ2-5,TRBD1,TGTGCCAGCTCACCGGGACAGCCCCAAGAGACCCAGTACTTC,CASSPGQPQETQYF
NA,TRBV28,TRBJ2-1,NA,TGTGCCAGCAAAGGCCCAGGGCCCTACAATGAGCAGTTCTTC,CASKGPGPYNEQFF
NA,TRBV19,TRBJ2-1,NA,TGTGCCAGTAGCCACCCGACAGGCGGGGGTTACAATGAGCAGTTCTTC,CASSHPTGGGYNEQFF
NA,TRBV7-3,TRBJ2-7,NA,TGTGCCAGCAGCTTGACAGGAACCAACGAGCAGTACTTC,CASSLTGTNEQYF
NA,TRBV4-1,TRBJ1-2,NA,TGCGCCAGCAGCAACCCGGTGGGGGGGAACTATGGCTACACCTTC,CASSNPVGGNYGYTF
NA,TRBV24-1,TRBJ1-1,NA,TGTGCCACCAGTGATCCCTCCGGGGGGAACACTGAAGCTTTCTTT,CATSDPSGGNTEAFF
NA,TRBV30,TRBJ1-3,NA,TGTGCCTGGAGTGCCGGGAGCGGAAACACCATATATTTT,CAWSAGSGNTIYF
NA,TRBV6-5,TRBJ2-5,TRBD1,TGTGCCAGCAGTTACTCGAAGCGGACAGGGCAAGAGACCCAGTACTTC,CASSYSKRTGQETQYF
NA,TRBV6-5,TRBJ1-5,TRBD1,TGTGCCAGCGCCCCCTTAAACAGGGGAAATCAGCCCCAGCATTTT,CASAPLNRGNQPQHF
many,TRBV9,TRBJ2-3,NA,TGTGCCAGCAGCGTAGCCCCCGGTGCTAATACGCAGTATTTT,CASSVAPGANTQYF
few,TRBV28,TRBJ1-2,TRBD1,TGTGCCAGCAGTTCTACCGGATTTTCCCTGACAGGGGGTTATGGCTACACCTTC,CASSSTGFSLTGGYGYTF
NA,TRBV29-1,TRBJ1-2,NA,TGCAGCGTTGAAGACAGGGTCCCCTATGGCTACACCTTC,CSVEDRVPYGYTF
NA,TRBV9,TRBJ2-7,NA,TGTGCCAGCAGCGGCCGGGTCCTTGGCGAGCAGTACTTC,CASSGRVLGEQYF
once,TRBV18,TRBJ1-3,TRBD1,TGTGCCAGCTCACGGACCGCGGGACAGGGAAGAAACACCATATATTTT,CASSRTAGQGRNTIYF
NA,TRBV7-9,TRBJ1-1,NA,TGTGCCAGCAGCCCCAGGGGCGCGGGTCCGATGAACACTGAAGCTTTCTTT,CASSPRGAGPMNTEAFF
few,TRBV11-2,TRBJ1-1,NA,TGTGCCAGCAGCCCGAACAGGAACACTGAAGCTTTCTTT,CASSPNRNTEAFF
NA,TRBV28,TRBJ1-2,TRBD1,TGTGCCAGCAGTTTAAAGGGGGCTCAGGGCTACACCTTC,CASSLKGAQGYTF
few,TRBV19,TRBJ1-1,NA,TGTGCCAGTAGCCCAGGCGGGTTTCCGAACACTGAAGCTTTCTTT,CASSPGGFPNTEAFF
NA,TRBV30,TRBJ1-1,TRBD1,TGTGCCTGGAATAAGCGGACAGGAAAGAACACTGAAGCTTTCTTT,CAWNKRTGKNTEAFF
NA,TRBV3-1/TRBV3-2,TRBJ1-5,NA,TGTGCCAGCAGTTGGGGGGAGCAGGGCAATCAGCCCCAGCATTTT,CASSWGEQGNQPQHF
NA,TRBV24-1,TRBJ2-1,NA,TGTGCCACCAGTGATTCCGGCGGCTACAATGAGCAGTTCTTC,CATSDSGGYNEQFF
NA,TRBV27,TRBJ2-2,TRBD2,TGTGCCAGCAGTCCCGGGCTAGCGGCCTACACCGGGGAGCTGTTTTTT,CASSPGLAAYTGELFF